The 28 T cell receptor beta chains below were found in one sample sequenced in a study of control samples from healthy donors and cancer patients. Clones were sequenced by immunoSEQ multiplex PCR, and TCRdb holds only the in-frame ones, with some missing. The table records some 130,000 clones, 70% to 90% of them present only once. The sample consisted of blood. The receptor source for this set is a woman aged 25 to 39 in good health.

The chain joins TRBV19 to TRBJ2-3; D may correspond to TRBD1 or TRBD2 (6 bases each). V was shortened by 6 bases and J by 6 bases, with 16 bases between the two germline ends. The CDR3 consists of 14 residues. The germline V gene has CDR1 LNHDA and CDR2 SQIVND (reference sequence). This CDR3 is CASSRTGGEDTQYF. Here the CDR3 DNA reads TGTGCCAGTAGCCGCACCGGGGGCGAGGATACGCAGTATTTT.

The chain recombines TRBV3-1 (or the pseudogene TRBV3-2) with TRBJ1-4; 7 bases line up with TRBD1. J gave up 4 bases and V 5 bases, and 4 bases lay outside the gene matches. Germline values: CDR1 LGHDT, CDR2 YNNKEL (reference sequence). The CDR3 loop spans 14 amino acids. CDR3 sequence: CASSFTGVNEKLFF. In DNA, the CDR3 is TGTGCCAGCAGCTTCACAGGGGTTAATGAAAAACTGTTTTTT.

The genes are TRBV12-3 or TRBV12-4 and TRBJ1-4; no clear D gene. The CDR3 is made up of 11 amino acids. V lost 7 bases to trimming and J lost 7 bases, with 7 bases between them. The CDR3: CASMGFEKLFF. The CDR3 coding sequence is TGTGCCAGCATGGGGTTTGAAAAACTGTTTTTT.

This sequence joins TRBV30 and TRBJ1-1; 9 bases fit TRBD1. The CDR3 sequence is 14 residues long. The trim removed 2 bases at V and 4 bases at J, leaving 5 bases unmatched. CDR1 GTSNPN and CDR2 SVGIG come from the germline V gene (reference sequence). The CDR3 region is CAWSWGQGGTEAFF. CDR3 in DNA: TGTGCCTGGAGTTGGGGACAGGGTGGCACTGAAGCTTTCTTT.

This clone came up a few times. The CDR3 sequence: CASSEGQSNQPQHF. DNA for the CDR3: TGTGCCAGCTCAGAGGGACAAAGCAATCAGCCCCAGCATTTT. V gene TRBV18 combines with J gene TRBJ1-5; D perhaps matches TRBD1 (6 bases). V lost 5 bases to trimming and J lost 1 base, with 9 bases between them. The CDR3 runs 14 residues. The germline CDR1 and CDR2 sequences are KGHSH and LQKENI.

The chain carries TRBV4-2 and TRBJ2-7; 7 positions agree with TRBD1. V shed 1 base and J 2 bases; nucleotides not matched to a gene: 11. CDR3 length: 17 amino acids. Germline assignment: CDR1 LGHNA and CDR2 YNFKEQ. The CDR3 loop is CASSQGIGDSKTYEQYF. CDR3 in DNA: TGTGCCAGCAGCCAAGGGATCGGGGACAGCAAGACCTACGAGCAGTACTTC.

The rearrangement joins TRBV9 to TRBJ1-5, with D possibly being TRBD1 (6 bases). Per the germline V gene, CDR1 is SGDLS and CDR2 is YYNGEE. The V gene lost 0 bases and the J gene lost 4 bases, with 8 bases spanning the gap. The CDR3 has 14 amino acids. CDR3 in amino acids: CASSVGTANQPQHF. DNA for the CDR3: TGTGCCAGCAGCGTAGGGACAGCTAATCAGCCCCAGCATTTT.

CDR3 amino acids: CASSEVLVDTQYF. The DNA of the CDR3 is TGTGCCAGCAGTGAAGTGTTGGTAGATACGCAGTATTTT. This chain joins TRBV2 and TRBJ2-3, with no clear D. The germline gives CDR1 SNHLY, CDR2 FYNNEI. V gave up 1 base and J gave up 5 bases, with 7 bases separating them. The CDR3 has 13 amino acids. The variable domain in full, completed from reference TRBV2 and TRBJ2-3, reads EPEVTQTPSHQVTQMGQEVILRCVPISNHLYFYWYRQILGQKVEFLVSFYNNEISEKSEIFDDQFSVERPDGSNFTLKIRSTKLEDSAMYFCASSEVLVDTQYFGPGTRLTVL.

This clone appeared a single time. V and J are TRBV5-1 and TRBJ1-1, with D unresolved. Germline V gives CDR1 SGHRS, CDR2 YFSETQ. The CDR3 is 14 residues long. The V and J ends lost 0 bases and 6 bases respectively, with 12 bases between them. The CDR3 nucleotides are TGCGCCAGCAGCTTGGGTGGAGCGGGCCCTGAAGCTTTCTTT. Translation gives CASSLGGAGPEAFF.

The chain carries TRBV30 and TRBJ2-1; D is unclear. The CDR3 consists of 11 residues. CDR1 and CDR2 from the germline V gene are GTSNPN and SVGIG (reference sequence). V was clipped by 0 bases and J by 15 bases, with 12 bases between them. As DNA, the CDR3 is TGTGCCTGGAGTGTACCTCCCCGTTTGTTCTTC. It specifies CAWSVPPRLFF.

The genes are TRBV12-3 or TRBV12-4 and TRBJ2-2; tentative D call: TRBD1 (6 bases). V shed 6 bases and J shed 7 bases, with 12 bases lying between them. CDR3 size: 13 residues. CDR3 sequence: CASSSSGVGELFF. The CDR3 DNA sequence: TGTGCCAGCAGCTCGTCAGGGGTCGGGGAGCTGTTTTTT.

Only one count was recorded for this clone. CDR3 protein: CASSHLLEGPDTQYF. The CDR3 DNA reads as TGTGCCAGCAGCCACCTACTAGAGGGCCCAGATACGCAGTATTTT. The chain employs TRBV4-2 and TRBJ2-3; weak D call: TRBD2 (5 bases). The length of the CDR3 is 15 residues. Germline CDR1 reads LGHNA; CDR2 reads YNFKEQ. The V end was cut by 3 bases, the J end by 4 bases, with 14 bases between.

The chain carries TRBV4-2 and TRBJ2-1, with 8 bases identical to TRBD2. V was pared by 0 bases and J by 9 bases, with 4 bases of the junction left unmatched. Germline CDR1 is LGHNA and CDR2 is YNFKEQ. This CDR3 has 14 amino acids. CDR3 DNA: TGTGCCAGCAGCCAAGAAGGGACTAGTGCTGAGCAGTTCTTC. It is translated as CASSQEGTSAEQFF.

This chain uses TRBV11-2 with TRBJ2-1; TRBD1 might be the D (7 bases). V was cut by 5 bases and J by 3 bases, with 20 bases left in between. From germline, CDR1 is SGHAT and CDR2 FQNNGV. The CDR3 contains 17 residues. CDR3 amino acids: CASSPFHAGQSYNEQFF. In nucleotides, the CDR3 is TGTGCCAGCAGCCCGTTTCATGCGGGACAGAGCTACAATGAGCAGTTCTTC.

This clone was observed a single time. The CDR3 reads CATQPETKNTGELFF. Written as DNA, the CDR3 is TGTGCCACCCAGCCGGAGACAAAAAACACCGGGGAGCTGTTTTTT. The chain couples TRBV7-2 to TRBJ2-2; D is unclear. Germline V gene data show CDR1 as SGHTA and CDR2 as FQGNSA. This CDR3 has 15 amino acids. Trimming left V 10 bases short and J 2 bases short, with 17 bases between.

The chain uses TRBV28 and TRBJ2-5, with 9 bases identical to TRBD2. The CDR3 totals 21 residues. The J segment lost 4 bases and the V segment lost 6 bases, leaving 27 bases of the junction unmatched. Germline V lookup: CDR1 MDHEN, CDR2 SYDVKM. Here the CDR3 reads CASSPTGSGTSGSLGGETQYF. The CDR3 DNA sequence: TGTGCCAGCAGCCCTACAGGGTCGGGTACTAGCGGGTCTCTTGGGGGAGAGACCCAGTACTTC.

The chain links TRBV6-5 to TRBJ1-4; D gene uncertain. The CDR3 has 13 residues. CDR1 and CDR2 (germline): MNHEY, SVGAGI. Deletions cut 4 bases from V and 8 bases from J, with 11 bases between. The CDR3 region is CASSSHFDEKLFF. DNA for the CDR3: TGTGCCAGCAGTTCGCATTTTGACGAAAAACTGTTTTTT.

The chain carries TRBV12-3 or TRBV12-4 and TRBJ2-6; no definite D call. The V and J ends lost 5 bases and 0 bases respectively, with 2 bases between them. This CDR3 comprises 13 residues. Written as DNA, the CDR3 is TGTGCCAGCAGTCTCTCTGGGGCCAACGTCCTGACTTTC. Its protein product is CASSLSGANVLTF.

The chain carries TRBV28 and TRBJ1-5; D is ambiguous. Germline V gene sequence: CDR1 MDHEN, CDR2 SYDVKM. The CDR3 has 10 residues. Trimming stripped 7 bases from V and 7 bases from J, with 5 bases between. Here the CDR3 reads CASNSQPQHF. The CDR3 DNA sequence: TGTGCCAGCAATAGCCAGCCCCAGCATTTT.

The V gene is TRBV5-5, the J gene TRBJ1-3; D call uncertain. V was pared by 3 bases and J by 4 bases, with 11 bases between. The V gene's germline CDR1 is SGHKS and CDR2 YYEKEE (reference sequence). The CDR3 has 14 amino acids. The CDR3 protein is CASSWGVDGNTIYF. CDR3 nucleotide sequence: TGTGCCAGCAGCTGGGGAGTTGACGGAAACACCATATATTTT. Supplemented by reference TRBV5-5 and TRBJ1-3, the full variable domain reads DAGVTQSPTHLIKTRGQQVTLRCSPISGHKSVSWYQQVLGQGPQFIFQYYEKEERGRGNFPDRFSARQFPNYSSELNVNALLLGDSALYLCASSWGVDGNTIYFGEGSWLTVV.

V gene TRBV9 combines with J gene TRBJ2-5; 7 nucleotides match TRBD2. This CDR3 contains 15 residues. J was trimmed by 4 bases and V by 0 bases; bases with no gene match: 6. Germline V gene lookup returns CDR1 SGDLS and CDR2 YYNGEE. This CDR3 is CASSVAGAGVETQYF. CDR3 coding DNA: TGTGCCAGCAGCGTAGCTGGGGCGGGAGTAGAGACCCAGTACTTC.

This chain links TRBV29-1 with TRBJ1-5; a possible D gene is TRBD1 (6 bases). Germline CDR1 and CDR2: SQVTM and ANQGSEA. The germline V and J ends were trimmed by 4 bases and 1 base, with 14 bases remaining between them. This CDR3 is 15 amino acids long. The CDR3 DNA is TGCAGCGTTGCTTTGGGGGCTGGCAGCAATCAGCCCCAGCATTTT. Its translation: CSVALGAGSNQPQHF.

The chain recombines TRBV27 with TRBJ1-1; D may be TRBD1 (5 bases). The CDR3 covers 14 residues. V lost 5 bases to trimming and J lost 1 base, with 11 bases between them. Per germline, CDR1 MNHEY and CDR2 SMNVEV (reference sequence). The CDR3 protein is CASSPRQRNTEAFF. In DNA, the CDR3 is TGTGCCAGCAGTCCCCGACAGAGGAACACTGAAGCTTTCTTT.

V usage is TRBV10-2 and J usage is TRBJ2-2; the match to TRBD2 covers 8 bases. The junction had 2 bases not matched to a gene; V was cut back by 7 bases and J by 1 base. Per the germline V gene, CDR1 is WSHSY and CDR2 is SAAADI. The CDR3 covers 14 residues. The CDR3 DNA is TGCGCCAGCACCAGCGGGAGGAACACCGGGGAGCTGTTTTTT. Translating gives CASTSGRNTGELFF.

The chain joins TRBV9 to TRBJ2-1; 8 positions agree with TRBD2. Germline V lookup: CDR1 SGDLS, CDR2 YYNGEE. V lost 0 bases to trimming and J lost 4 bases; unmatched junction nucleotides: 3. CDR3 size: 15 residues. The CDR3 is CASSVEASGYNEQFF. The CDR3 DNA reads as TGTGCCAGCAGCGTAGAAGCTAGCGGGTACAATGAGCAGTTCTTC.

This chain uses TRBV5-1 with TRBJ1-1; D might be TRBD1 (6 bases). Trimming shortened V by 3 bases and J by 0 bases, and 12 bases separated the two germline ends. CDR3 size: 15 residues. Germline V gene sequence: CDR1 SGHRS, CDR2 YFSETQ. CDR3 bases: TGCGCCAGCAGCTCTAACACAGGGCTGAACACTGAAGCTTTCTTT. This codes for CASSSNTGLNTEAFF. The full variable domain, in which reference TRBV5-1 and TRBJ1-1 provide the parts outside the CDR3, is KAGVTQTPRYLIKTRGQQVTLSCSPISGHRSVSWYQQTPGQGLQFLFEYFSETQRNKGNFPGRFSGRQFSNSRSEMNVSTLELGDSALYLCASSSNTGLNTEAFFGQGTRLTVV.

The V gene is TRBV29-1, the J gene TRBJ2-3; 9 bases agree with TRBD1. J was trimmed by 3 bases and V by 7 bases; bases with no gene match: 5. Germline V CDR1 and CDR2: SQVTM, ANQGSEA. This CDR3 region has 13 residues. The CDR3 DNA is TGCAGCGCCACAGGGGGCGCGACAGATACGCAGTATTTT. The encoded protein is CSATGGATDTQYF.

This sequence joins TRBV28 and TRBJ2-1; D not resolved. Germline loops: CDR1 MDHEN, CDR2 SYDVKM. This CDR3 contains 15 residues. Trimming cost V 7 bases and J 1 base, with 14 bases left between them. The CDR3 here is CASNFARPSYNEQFF. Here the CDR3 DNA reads TGTGCCAGCAATTTCGCGCGGCCTTCCTACAATGAGCAGTTCTTC.